These 26 T cell receptor beta chains share one sample of origin, sequenced in a study of Ad26.COV2.S vaccination and SARS-CoV-2 variants. The repertoire was sequenced with immunoSEQ multiplex PCR; TCRdb's copy has only in-frame clones and lacks some. This table holds about 350,000 clones, around nine tenths found once. The treatment was: some 19 received Ad26.COV2.S at low or high dose, single or two shots; about 5 received placebo; per-sample allocation not given. Vaccine and placebo recipients were sampled on day 63 after the first injection. Here the sequenced sample was peripheral blood, taken in a trial of Ad26.COV2.S vaccine versus placebo. The receptors were gathered from a person between 18 and 60 years old who received the Ad26.COV2.S COVID-19 vaccine or a placebo.

V gene TRBV27 combines with J gene TRBJ1-5, with 7 bases matching TRBD1. The CDR3 runs 14 residues. With V trimmed by 6 bases and J by 7 bases, 9 bases remained unmatched. Germline-derived CDR1 and CDR2 are MNHEY and SMNVEV (reference sequence). CDR3 amino acids: CASSPRGGLQPQHF. CDR3 coding DNA: TGTGCCAGCAGCCCCAGGGGGGGGTTACAGCCCCAGCATTTT.

V usage is TRBV5-6 and J usage is TRBJ2-2; possibly TRBD1 or TRBD2 for D (5 bases each). V lost 4 bases and J lost 6, with 16 bases in between. Germline-derived CDR1 and CDR2 are SGHDT and YYEEEE. The CDR3 is 15 amino acids. CDR3 in amino acids: CASSKNIGGAGELFF. The CDR3 DNA follows: TGTGCCAGCAGCAAGAACATTGGGGGAGCCGGGGAGCTGTTTTTT. Full variable domain (missing parts from reference TRBV5-6 and TRBJ2-2): DAGVTQSPTHLIKTRGQQVTLRCSPKSGHDTVSWYQQALGQGPQFIFQYYEEEERQRGNFPDRFSGHQFPNYSSELNVNALLLGDSALYLCASSKNIGGAGELFFGEGSRLTVL.

The V and J genes are TRBV9 and TRBJ2-5, with D possibly TRBD2 on 6 matching bases. Germline CDR1 is SGDLS and CDR2 is YYNGEE. V lost 0 bases and J 4 bases, leaving 10 bases between the germline ends. The CDR3 is 14 amino acids. CDR3 region: CASSVGPSAETQYF. The DNA of the CDR3 is TGTGCCAGCAGCGTAGGGCCTAGCGCAGAGACCCAGTACTTC. The full variable domain, its missing parts supplied by reference TRBV9 and TRBJ2-5, is DSGVTQTPKHLITATGQRVTLRCSPRSGDLSVYWYQQSLDQGLQFLIQYYNGEERAKGNILERFSAQQFPDLHSELNLSSLELGDSALYFCASSVGPSAETQYFGPGTRLLVL.

CDR3 loop: CASSQADTPGNTIYF. As DNA, the CDR3 is TGTGCCAGCAGCCAAGCCGACACTCCTGGAAACACCATATATTTT. This chain joins TRBV4-2 and TRBJ1-3; D is ambiguous. Germline V CDR1 and CDR2: LGHNA, YNFKEQ. CDR3 size: 15 residues. V was shortened by 1 base and J by 2 bases, with 9 bases between the two germline ends.

V usage is TRBV5-5 and J usage is TRBJ2-5, with D possibly being TRBD1 or TRBD2 (5 bases each). The length of the CDR3 is 14 residues. The germline V gene has CDR1 SGHKS and CDR2 YYEKEE (reference sequence). V was pared by 0 bases and J by 9 bases, with 15 bases between. In nucleotides, the CDR3 is TGTGCCAGCAGCTTGGCTGGGACCGATAATTCCCAGTACTTC. Translated: CASSLAGTDNSQYF.

The table lists this clone with a count of one. The DNA of the CDR3 is TGTGCCAGCAGCGAACGGCGGTGGGCACCGGGCGGGGAGGAGACCCAGTACTTC. Its protein is CASSERRWAPGGEETQYF. This chain joins TRBV5-6 and TRBJ2-5, with D tentatively TRBD2 (6 bases). This CDR3 has 18 residues. Germline CDR1 and CDR2: SGHDT and YYEEEE. Trimming stripped 4 bases from V and 5 bases from J, with 27 bases between.

The chain couples TRBV19 to TRBJ2-2; unclear D gene. The CDR3 runs 14 residues. The germline V gene encodes CDR1 LNHDA and CDR2 SQIVND (reference sequence). V lost 6 bases, J lost 3 bases, and 11 bases lay in between. The CDR3 DNA reads as TGTGCCAGTAGCCCCAATCGGGACACCGGGGAGCTGTTTTTT. Translating gives CASSPNRDTGELFF.

In this sample, this clone turned up a few times. The V and J genes are TRBV11-3 and TRBJ2-3; 10 bases align to TRBD2. Germline CDR1 reads SGHNT; CDR2 reads YENEEA. Trimming cost V 0 bases and J 4 bases; bases outside gene matches: 7. This CDR3 has 17 residues. CDR3 in amino acids: CASSLDKSGRAPDTQYF. The CDR3 DNA sequence: TGTGCCAGCAGCTTAGATAAGAGCGGGAGGGCCCCAGATACGCAGTATTTT.

The chain has TRBV5-4 and TRBJ2-3; a possible D gene is TRBD2 (6 bases). Germline CDR1 reads SGHNT; CDR2 reads YYREEE (reference sequence). With 4 bases removed from V and 2 bases from J, the gap between germline ends came to 14 bases. This CDR3 has 15 residues. Here the CDR3 DNA reads TGTGCCAGCAGCGCGGGCGGGATAAACACAGATACGCAGTATTTT. It codes for CASSAGGINTDTQYF.

J is TRBJ2-1 and V is TRBV6-4; TRBD1 matches 10 bases. The CDR3 runs to 16 residues. V dropped 3 bases and J dropped 6; count of bases not matched to a gene: 8. The germline gives CDR1 MRHNA, CDR2 SNTAGT. CDR3 DNA sequence: TGTGCCAGCAGTGAAAGACAGGGGGCAGCGGTCAATGAGCAGTTCTTC. This translates into CASSERQGAAVNEQFF.

The rearrangement joins TRBV21-1 to TRBJ2-5; the D call in the table, TRBD2, was not verified against the DNA. TRBV21-1 is annotated as a pseudogene. The CDR3 is 14 residues long. The CDR3 DNA is TGTGCCAGCAGCGCCGGCCCGGACCGGGGGACCCAGTACTTC. It yields the protein CASSAGPDRGTQYF.

The rearrangement uses TRBV7-2 and TRBJ1-2, with TRBD1 identical over 9 bases. The V segment lost 5 bases and the J segment 0 bases; nucleotides outside the gene matches: 4. The germline CDR1 and CDR2 sequences are SGHTA and FQGNSA. This CDR3 has 15 residues. CDR3 loop: CASSTRDRANYGYTF. CDR3 bases: TGTGCCAGCAGCACCCGGGACAGGGCTAACTATGGCTACACCTTC.

This chain joins TRBV6-2 or TRBV6-3 and TRBJ2-7; D possibly corresponds to TRBD2 (5 bases). Trimming removed 3 bases at V and 2 bases at J, with 11 bases between. Germline V gene lookup returns CDR1 MNHEY and CDR2 SVGEGT. There are 14 residues in the CDR3. CDR3 DNA sequence: TGTGCCAGCAGTTATGATCAAGCGGCCTACGAGCAGTACTTC. It is translated as CASSYDQAAYEQYF.

The gene calls are TRBV6-5 and TRBJ1-6; D uncertain. V was shortened by 6 bases and J by 0 bases, with 9 bases between the two germline ends. Per the germline V gene, CDR1 is MNHEY and CDR2 is SVGAGI. This CDR3 has 15 residues. The CDR3 reads CASSGLSSYNSPLHF. CDR3 DNA: TGTGCCAGCAGCGGCCTGAGCTCCTATAATTCACCCCTCCACTTT.

This clone appeared once. The chain joins TRBV7-9 to TRBJ1-1; 7 bases match TRBD1. Trimming at V came to 5 bases and at J to 2 bases, leaving 11 bases not matched to a gene. CDR3 length: 16 residues. Germline-derived CDR1 and CDR2 are SEHNR and FQNEAQ (reference sequence). CDR3 region: CASSQGQLGKNTEAFF. CDR3 in DNA: TGTGCCAGCAGCCAGGGACAGCTTGGGAAAAACACTGAAGCTTTCTTT. The full variable domain, with the rest looked up from reference TRBV7-9 and TRBJ1-1, is DTGVSQNPRHKITKRGQNVTFRCDPISEHNRLYWYRQTLGQGPEFLTYFQNEAQLEKSRLLSDRFSAERPKGSFSTLEIQRTEQGDSAMYLCASSQGQLGKNTEAFFGQGTRLTVV.

This chain links TRBV10-3 with TRBJ1-1; 9 bases fit TRBD1. This CDR3 contains 13 residues. V was pared by 6 bases and J by 2 bases, with 1 base of the junction left unmatched. From germline, CDR1 is ENHRY and CDR2 SYGVKD. The CDR3 is CAIRGQGNTEAFF. The CDR3 nucleotides read TGTGCCATCAGGGGACAGGGTAACACTGAAGCTTTCTTT.

The J gene is TRBJ2-1, the V gene TRBV27; 7 bases align to TRBD1. CDR1 and CDR2 (germline): MNHEY, SMNVEV (reference sequence). The CDR3 extends over 15 amino acids. After removal of 3 bases from V and 4 bases from J, the junction contained 6 bases not matched to a gene. DNA for the CDR3: TGTGCCAGCAGTTTCCTAGACAGGGCGTACAATGAGCAGTTCTTC. Its protein is CASSFLDRAYNEQFF.

The V call is TRBV24-1, the J call TRBJ2-7; 7 nucleotides align to TRBD1. Germline assignment: CDR1 KGHDR and CDR2 SFDVKD. The CDR3 loop spans 17 amino acids. V was clipped by 3 bases and J by 2 bases; unmatched bases: 12. The chain's CDR3 is CATSDIAIGGSPYEQYF. The DNA of the CDR3 is TGTGCCACCAGTGATATAGCGATAGGGGGCTCTCCCTACGAGCAGTACTTC.

V and J are TRBV16 and TRBJ1-4; D is undetermined. V lost 0 bases to trimming and J lost 6 bases, with 14 bases between them. This CDR3 has 16 residues. Germline assignment: CDR1 KGHSY and CDR2 FQNENV. CDR3 residues: CASSQSPRAPDEKLFF. As DNA, the CDR3 is TGTGCCAGCAGCCAATCCCCTAGAGCCCCTGATGAAAAACTGTTTTTT. Combining the CDR3 with reference TRBV16 and TRBJ1-4 gives the whole variable domain GEEVAQTPKHLVRGEGQKAKLYCAPIKGHSYVFWYQQVLKNEFKFLISFQNENVFDETGMPKERFSAKCLPNSPCSLEIQATKLEDSAVYFCASSQSPRAPDEKLFFGSGTQLSVL.

The CDR3 spells CASEEDRGNQETQYF. In nucleotides, the CDR3 is TGTGCCAGTGAAGAGGACAGGGGGAACCAAGAGACCCAGTACTTC. The chain employs TRBV28 and TRBJ2-5; 10 bases agree with TRBD1. The CDR3 consists of 15 residues. Germline V gene sequence: CDR1 MDHEN, CDR2 SYDVKM. J lost 0 bases, V lost 9 bases, and 7 bases had no gene match.

V gene TRBV12-3 or TRBV12-4 combines with J gene TRBJ2-2, with D possibly being TRBD1 (5 bases). The V end was cut by 6 bases, the J end by 5 bases, with 7 bases between. The CDR3 is made up of 12 amino acids. CDR3 bases: TGTGCCAGCAGCCGACAGACCGGGGAGCTGTTTTTT. Its protein is CASSRQTGELFF.

This clone was recorded only once. The genes are TRBV6-4 and TRBJ1-6; weak D call: TRBD1 (6 bases). The V gene's germline CDR1 is MRHNA and CDR2 SNTAGT. There are 13 residues in the CDR3. With 7 bases removed from V and 9 bases from J, the gap between germline ends came to 13 bases. The CDR3 spells CASTTGSASPLHF. The CDR3 DNA is TGTGCCAGCACTACAGGGAGTGCTTCACCCCTCCACTTT.

This clone was counted a few times. V gene TRBV2 combines with J gene TRBJ2-7; D uncertain. Germline V gives CDR1 SNHLY, CDR2 FYNNEI. Deletions cut 7 bases from V and 8 bases from J, with 12 bases between. The CDR3 totals 11 residues. CDR3 region: CASNYQAQQYF. The CDR3 region has the DNA TGTGCCAGCAACTATCAGGCACAGCAGTACTTC.

The CDR3 reads CASSVRRTGGHEQYF. CDR3 bases: TGTGCCAGCAGTGTTCGGAGGACAGGGGGCCACGAGCAGTACTTC. V gene TRBV2 combines with J gene TRBJ2-7, with TRBD1 identical over 11 bases. CDR3 size: 15 residues. Germline V gene data show CDR1 as SNHLY and CDR2 as FYNNEI. Trimming cost V 4 bases and J 5 bases; bases outside gene matches: 7. The full variable domain, in which reference TRBV2 and TRBJ2-7 provide the parts outside the CDR3, is EPEVTQTPSHQVTQMGQEVILRCVPISNHLYFYWYRQILGQKVEFLVSFYNNEISEKSEIFDDQFSVERPDGSNFTLKIRSTKLEDSAMYFCASSVRRTGGHEQYFGPGTRLTVT.

The V call is TRBV7-3, the J call TRBJ2-1; 9 nucleotides align to TRBD1. CDR1 and CDR2 (germline): SGHTA, FQGTGA. V gave up 8 bases and J gave up 8 bases; unmatched junction bases: 13. The CDR3 length is 15 residues. The CDR3 DNA reads TGTGCCAGCTCCAACCAAGGACAGGGGTCCGATGAGCAGTTCTTC. Its translation is CASSNQGQGSDEQFF.

The rearrangement links TRBV7-9 to TRBJ1-4, with D tentatively TRBD1 (6 bases). The CDR3 has 16 residues. V was trimmed by 5 bases and J by 8 bases, leaving 21 bases between them. CDR1 is SEHNR and CDR2 is FQNEAQ in the germline V gene (reference sequence). CDR3 DNA: TGTGCCAGCAGCCCCACCCCGGGACAAGGGCCCGAAAAACTGTTTTTT. Amino acid sequence: CASSPTPGQGPEKLFF.